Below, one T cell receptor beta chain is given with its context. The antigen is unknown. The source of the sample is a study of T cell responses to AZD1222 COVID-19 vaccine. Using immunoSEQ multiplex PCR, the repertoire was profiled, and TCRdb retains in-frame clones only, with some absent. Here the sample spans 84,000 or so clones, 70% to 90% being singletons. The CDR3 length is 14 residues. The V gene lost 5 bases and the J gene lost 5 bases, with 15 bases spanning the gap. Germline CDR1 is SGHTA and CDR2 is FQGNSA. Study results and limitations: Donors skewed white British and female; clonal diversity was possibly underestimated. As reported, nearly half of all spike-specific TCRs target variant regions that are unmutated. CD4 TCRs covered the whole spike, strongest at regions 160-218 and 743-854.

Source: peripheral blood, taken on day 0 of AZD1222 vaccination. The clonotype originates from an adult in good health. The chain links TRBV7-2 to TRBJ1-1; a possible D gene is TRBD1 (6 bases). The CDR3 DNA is TGTGCCAGCAGCCCACAACAGGGTTTAACTGAAGCTTTCTTT. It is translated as CASSPQQGLTEAFF.